This TCR beta chain was sequenced during a study of blood T cell repertoires in COVID-19. Study as a whole: Sites in the United States, Italy and Spain provided acute and convalescent COVID-19 samples. Sources were T cells, B-cell-depleted T cells, or PBMCs; the material itself was cDNA or gDNA.

Original data processing: Scientists estimated how many nucleated cells there were by amplifying reference gene primers. TCRdb keeps only in-frame clones here, not all; method: immunoSEQ multiplex PCR. For V, J and clone size, that table is used; D and trimming come from the DNA. The table lists 55,000 to 90,000 clones, 88% of them singletons. CDR1 is SNHLY, CDR2 FYNNEI, per germline. With 6 bases clipped from V and 0 bases from J, the junction kept 5 bases outside the gene matches. The CDR3 extends over 14 amino acids. The sequencing input was peripheral blood. This rearrangement joins TRBV2 to TRBJ2-7, with 7 bases matching TRBD1. This receptor was taken from a human donor in a cohort sampled during active COVID-19. The CDR3, as DNA: TGTGCCAGCAGAGAGGACAGGACCTCCTACGAGCAGTACTTC. Residues: CASREDRTSYEQYF.